This record covers a single TCR beta chain. The sample comes from a study of OX40 agonist ivuxolimab in advanced cancers. At the level of the study: Treatment of patients was with ivuxolimab, an agonistic anti-OX40 (CD134) antibody. Partial responses, seen in three patients, involved one hepatocellular carcinoma and two cutaneous melanomas.

The method was immunoSEQ multiplex PCR; TCRdb's version includes in-frame clones alone and lacks a portion of them. The sample records tens of thousands of clones, 80% to 90% being singletons. The sequenced sample was CD4+ or CD8+ T cells sorted from blood, obtained in a trial of the OX40 agonist ivuxolimab. The receptor's source is an adult with an advanced solid tumor such as melanoma, head and neck, liver or kidney cancer.

This chain's CDR3 is CASSPTGGPASSPLHF. The CDR3 nucleotides are TGTGCCAGCAGCCCCACCGGGGGCCCGGCAAGTTCACCCCTCCACTTT. The rearrangement uses TRBV14 and TRBJ1-6; D possibly corresponds to TRBD1 (6 bases). CDR3 size: 16 residues. CDR1 is SGHDN, CDR2 FVKESK, per germline. Trimming shortened V by 4 bases and J by 9 bases, and 19 bases separated the two germline ends.